Below, 18 T cell receptor beta chains from the same sample are listed, as sequenced in a study of neurological immune-mediated disorders. Time point here: longitudinal time-point 2. In TCRdb, the 5' RACE reads were re-called with MiXCR into one record per CDR3 protein. The sample has 81,000 or so distinct CDR3 sequences, about 13% seen once. Material: PBMCs. The receptors here all came from a female donor with HTLV-1-associated myelopathy (HAM/TSP).

This clonotype was counted many times. The gene calls are TRBV20-1 and TRBJ1-2; D call uncertain. In germline, CDR1 is DFQATT, CDR2 SNEGSKA (reference sequence). V lost 6 bases, J lost 1 base, and 18 bases lay in between. The CDR3 length is 15 residues. CDR3 nucleotides: TGCAGTGCCTGCGATTTACCAGCCGGTAACTATGGCTACACCTTC. Its translation: CSACDLPAGNYGYTF.

The sample holds many counts of this clonotype. The chain has TRBV20-1 and TRBJ2-5; 11 nucleotides agree with TRBD2. V was clipped by 3 bases and J by 4 bases; unmatched bases: 7. The CDR3 has 15 amino acids. The germline CDR1 and CDR2 sequences are DFQATT and SNEGSKA (reference sequence). The CDR3 reads CSARKNSGGAETQYF. CDR3 nucleotides: TGCAGTGCTAGGAAGAATAGCGGGGGGGCAGAGACCCAGTACTTC.

The rearrangement links TRBV28 to TRBJ2-7, with 12 bases lining up with TRBD1. The CDR3 sequence is 16 residues long. J gave up 7 bases and V 5 bases, and 12 bases lay outside the gene matches. The germline CDR1 and CDR2 sequences are MDHEN and SYDVKM. This CDR3 is CASSLFPGQGAPEQYF. CDR3 nucleotides: TGTGCCAGCAGTCTCTTTCCGGGACAGGGGGCGCCTGAGCAGTACTTC.

Concerning this clonotype: Possible read error: a much larger clone is one base away. The V and J genes are TRBV28 and TRBJ2-5; 8 nucleotides agree with TRBD2. The CDR3 is made up of 15 amino acids. Germline lookup yields CDR1 MDHEN and CDR2 SYDVKM. The CDR3 coding sequence is TGTGCCAGCAGGGCGGGGGGAGTGGGTCAAGAGACCCGGTACTTC. This encodes CASRAGGVGQETRYF. Supplemented by reference TRBV28 and TRBJ2-5, the full variable domain reads DVKVTQSSRYLVKRTGEKVFLECVQDMDHENMFWYRQDPGLGLRLIYFSYDVKMKEKGDIPEGYSVSREKKERFSLILESASTNQTSMYLCASRAGGVGQETRYFGPGTRLLVL.

This clonotype was seen only a few times. The chain uses TRBV5-1 and TRBJ1-4; 8 bases agree with TRBD1. V shed 4 bases and J 6 bases; nucleotides not matched to a gene: 5. The CDR3 extends over 14 amino acids. Germline V gene sequence: CDR1 SGHRS, CDR2 YFSETQ. As DNA, the CDR3 is TGCGCCAGCAGCGTACTGACAGGGGATGAAAAACTGTTTTTT. This codes for CASSVLTGDEKLFF.

The chain recombines TRBV29-1 with TRBJ2-1; 9 positions match TRBD1. The CDR3 totals 13 residues. V shed 5 bases, J shed 6 bases, and the junction held 5 bases outside the gene matches. Looked up from germline, CDR1 is SQVTM and CDR2 is ANQGSEA. The CDR3: CSVTGTGFNEQFF. In DNA, the CDR3 is TGCAGCGTTACCGGGACAGGGTTCAATGAGCAGTTCTTC.

This clonotype was counted at least ten times. V and J are TRBV14 and TRBJ2-3; possibly TRBD2 for D (5 bases). The CDR3 contains 18 residues. Trimming pared 7 bases from V and 1 base from J, leaving 24 bases between. CDR1 SGHDN and CDR2 FVKESK come from the germline V gene. The CDR3 region is CASTPKRLAGPGTDTQYF. The CDR3 DNA reads as TGTGCCAGCACCCCGAAGAGGTTGGCGGGCCCGGGCACAGATACGCAGTATTTT.

The rearrangement links TRBV20-1 to TRBJ2-3, with D possibly called TRBD1 or TRBD2 (6 bases each). The CDR3 sequence is 13 residues long. The V gene's germline CDR1 is DFQATT and CDR2 SNEGSKA (reference sequence). For the CDR3, the DNA is TGCAGGGCCTCTCCGGGGGCGCGAGATACGCAGTATTTT. Amino acid sequence: CRASPGARDTQYF.

This clonotype was seen repeatedly, ten times or more. V gene TRBV4-1 combines with J gene TRBJ1-1; the match to TRBD1 covers 9 bases. The CDR3 is 15 amino acids. Looked up from germline, CDR1 is MGHRA and CDR2 is YSYEKL. The junction had 7 bases not matched to a gene; V was cut back by 3 bases and J by 5 bases. CDR3 sequence: CASSHQDRGGTEAFF. CDR3 nucleotides: TGCGCCAGCAGCCATCAGGACAGGGGCGGAACTGAAGCTTTCTTT.

In this sample, this clonotype turned up many times. The genes are TRBV5-5 and TRBJ2-5, with D tentatively TRBD1 (5 bases). V lost 3 bases and J 1 base, leaving 10 bases between the germline ends. The CDR3 loop spans 14 amino acids. CDR1 SGHKS and CDR2 YYEKEE come from the germline V gene (reference sequence). In DNA, the CDR3 is TGTGCCAGCAGCTACTCGACAGCCCAAGAGACCCAGTACTTC. This translates into CASSYSTAQETQYF. The complete variable domain, with remaining parts taken from reference TRBV5-5 and TRBJ2-5, reads DAGVTQSPTHLIKTRGQQVTLRCSPISGHKSVSWYQQVLGQGPQFIFQYYEKEERGRGNFPDRFSARQFPNYSSELNVNALLLGDSALYLCASSYSTAQETQYFGPGTRLLVL.

The sample holds a few counts of this clonotype. This sequence joins TRBV7-9 and TRBJ2-5; the match to TRBD1 covers 8 bases. This CDR3 has 18 amino acids. Looked up from germline, CDR1 is SEHNR and CDR2 is FQNEAQ (reference sequence). The ends lost 5 bases at V and 0 bases at J; junction bases unmatched: 14. CDR3 bases: TGTGCCAGCAGCCCTAGACAGGGGACCCTCCTGTACCAAGAGACCCAGTACTTC. It yields the protein CASSPRQGTLLYQETQYF.

The chain carries TRBV5-4 and TRBJ1-1, with 7 bases aligning to TRBD1. Germline CDR1 is SGHNT and CDR2 is YYREEE (reference sequence). CDR3 length: 15 amino acids. The junction had 7 bases not matched to a gene; V was cut back by 2 bases and J by 3 bases. The CDR3 is CASSFPGQRHTEAFF. The DNA for the CDR3 is TGTGCCAGCAGCTTCCCGGGACAGAGACACACTGAAGCTTTCTTT.

This clonotype has a count of ten or more. The gene calls are TRBV5-1 and TRBJ1-4, with 7 bases aligning to TRBD1. The CDR3 has 16 amino acids. Germline CDR1 is SGHRS and CDR2 is YFSETQ. The J segment lost 0 bases and the V segment lost 3 bases, leaving 5 bases of the junction unmatched. The CDR3 reads CASSWTGSSTNEKLFF. The CDR3 DNA sequence: TGCGCCAGCAGCTGGACAGGATCCTCAACTAATGAAAAACTGTTTTTT.

This clonotype was counted ten times or more. This rearrangement joins TRBV28 to TRBJ2-3, with D hard to call. The germline V gene encodes CDR1 MDHEN and CDR2 SYDVKM. The length of the CDR3 is 15 residues. The V and J ends lost 2 bases and 3 bases respectively, with 12 bases between them. CDR3 loop: CASSLNKGMTDTQYF. CDR3 nucleotides: TGTGCCAGCAGTTTAAATAAGGGAATGACAGATACGCAGTATTTT.

This clonotype is a singleton in its sample. A single base separates this from a much larger clone, so it may be a read error. The rearrangement links TRBV30 to TRBJ1-5, with D possibly TRBD1 on 6 matching bases. This CDR3 spans 13 amino acids. Germline CDR1 and CDR2: GTSNPN and SVGIG (reference sequence). Trimming took off 5 bases at V and 3 bases at J, with 11 bases between the two ends. CDR3 nucleotide sequence: TGTGCCTGGTCTCACAGGGCCAATCAGCCCCAGCATTTT. It yields the protein CAWSHRANQPQHF.

This clonotype has a count of ten or more. The chain combines TRBV5-1 with TRBJ2-5; 11 nucleotides match TRBD2. Losses at the gene ends were 5 bases for V and 5 bases for J; bases not matched to a gene: 11. Per germline, CDR1 SGHRS and CDR2 YFSETQ. The CDR3 spans 16 residues. This CDR3 reads CASRTFSGGAWETQYF. Written as DNA, the CDR3 is TGCGCCAGCAGAACTTTTAGCGGGGGGGCCTGGGAGACCCAGTACTTC.

This clonotype was seen at least ten times. In nucleotides, the CDR3 is TGTGCCAGCAGCCCAGGACTAGGGGCCACAGATACGCAGTATTTT. It encodes CASSPGLGATDTQYF. This sequence joins TRBV7-2 and TRBJ2-3; 7 nucleotides match TRBD2. Trimming at V came to 5 bases and at J to 2 bases, leaving 7 bases not matched to a gene. The CDR3 consists of 15 residues. Looked up from germline, CDR1 is SGHTA and CDR2 is FQGNSA. Full variable domain (outside the CDR3, taken from reference TRBV7-2 and TRBJ2-3): GAGVSQSPSNKVTEKGKDVELRCDPISGHTALYWYRQSLGQGLEFLIYFQGNSAPDKSGLPSDRFSAERTGGSVSTLTIQRTQQEDSAVYLCASSPGLGATDTQYFGPGTRLTVL.

This clonotype is labeled medium-sized. This sequence joins TRBV12-3 or TRBV12-4 and TRBJ2-4; D gene ambiguous. Trimming left V 0 bases short and J 0 bases short, with 6 bases between. The CDR3 runs to 15 residues. The DNA of the CDR3 is TGTGCCAGCAGTTTAGCTGGCCGAGCCAAAAACATTCAGTACTTC. Protein product: CASSLAGRAKNIQYF.